This TCR beta chain was sequenced in a study of human T cells and chemical hapten exposure. Study-level points and caveats: Expanded TCRs made up significantly more big CDR3 similarity clusters than controls did.

Comment on this clonotype: As yet, its antigen is unknown.

Sample time point: patch test 2, 6 weeks after DPC sensitization. Treatment here: therapeutic diphenylcyclopropenone sensitization with weekly scalp DPC. It was unfractionated whole blood from which total RNA was extracted. Within the library, unique molecular identifiers were attached to each individual cDNA molecule. TCRdb ran MiXCR on the RACE reads and lists one entry per CDR3 protein. The sample lists about 40,000 distinct CDR3 sequences; 3% to 4% were seen once. Trimming at V came to 6 bases and at J to 4 bases, leaving 5 bases not matched to a gene. CDR3 length equals 14 residues. The chain carries TRBV12-3 or TRBV12-4 and TRBJ2-2; 7 bases fit TRBD2. Sequencing used whole blood, obtained in connection with sensitization to the hapten diphenylcyclopropenone (DPC). This sequence originates from a man in his forties or fifties with alopecia areata. Some clones in this sample may be carry-over from other donors' samples. This CDR3 reads CASRGGSSTGELFF. In DNA form, the CDR3 reads TGTGCCAGCAGGGGCGGGAGTTCCACCGGGGAGCTGTTTTTT.